This TCR beta chain was sequenced in a study of T cells in Graves' hyperthyroidism and ophthalmopathy. This clonotype was recorded at least ten times. Amplified TCR beta CDR3 regions came from RNA transcripts. Carried out on the TCR CDR3, a first-round RT-PCR used the HTBI primer set. In TCRdb, the multiplex PCR reads were re-called with MiXCR into one record per CDR3 protein. The profile shows about 360,000 distinct CDR3 sequences, less than 20% of them singletons. The germline V gene has CDR1 SGHAT and CDR2 FQNNGV. This CDR3 has 14 amino acids. V was clipped by 5 bases and J by 8 bases; unmatched bases: 9.

Sequenced sample: blood. The source is a woman between 18 and 29 years old with Graves' hyperthyroidism that later progressed to Graves' ophthalmopathy. The chain couples TRBV11-2 to TRBJ1-1; 9 bases line up with TRBD1. The CDR3 nucleotides are TGTGCCAGCAGCCGCACAGGGGGCGCGGGAGAAGCTTTCTTT. Protein sequence: CASSRTGGAGEAFF.